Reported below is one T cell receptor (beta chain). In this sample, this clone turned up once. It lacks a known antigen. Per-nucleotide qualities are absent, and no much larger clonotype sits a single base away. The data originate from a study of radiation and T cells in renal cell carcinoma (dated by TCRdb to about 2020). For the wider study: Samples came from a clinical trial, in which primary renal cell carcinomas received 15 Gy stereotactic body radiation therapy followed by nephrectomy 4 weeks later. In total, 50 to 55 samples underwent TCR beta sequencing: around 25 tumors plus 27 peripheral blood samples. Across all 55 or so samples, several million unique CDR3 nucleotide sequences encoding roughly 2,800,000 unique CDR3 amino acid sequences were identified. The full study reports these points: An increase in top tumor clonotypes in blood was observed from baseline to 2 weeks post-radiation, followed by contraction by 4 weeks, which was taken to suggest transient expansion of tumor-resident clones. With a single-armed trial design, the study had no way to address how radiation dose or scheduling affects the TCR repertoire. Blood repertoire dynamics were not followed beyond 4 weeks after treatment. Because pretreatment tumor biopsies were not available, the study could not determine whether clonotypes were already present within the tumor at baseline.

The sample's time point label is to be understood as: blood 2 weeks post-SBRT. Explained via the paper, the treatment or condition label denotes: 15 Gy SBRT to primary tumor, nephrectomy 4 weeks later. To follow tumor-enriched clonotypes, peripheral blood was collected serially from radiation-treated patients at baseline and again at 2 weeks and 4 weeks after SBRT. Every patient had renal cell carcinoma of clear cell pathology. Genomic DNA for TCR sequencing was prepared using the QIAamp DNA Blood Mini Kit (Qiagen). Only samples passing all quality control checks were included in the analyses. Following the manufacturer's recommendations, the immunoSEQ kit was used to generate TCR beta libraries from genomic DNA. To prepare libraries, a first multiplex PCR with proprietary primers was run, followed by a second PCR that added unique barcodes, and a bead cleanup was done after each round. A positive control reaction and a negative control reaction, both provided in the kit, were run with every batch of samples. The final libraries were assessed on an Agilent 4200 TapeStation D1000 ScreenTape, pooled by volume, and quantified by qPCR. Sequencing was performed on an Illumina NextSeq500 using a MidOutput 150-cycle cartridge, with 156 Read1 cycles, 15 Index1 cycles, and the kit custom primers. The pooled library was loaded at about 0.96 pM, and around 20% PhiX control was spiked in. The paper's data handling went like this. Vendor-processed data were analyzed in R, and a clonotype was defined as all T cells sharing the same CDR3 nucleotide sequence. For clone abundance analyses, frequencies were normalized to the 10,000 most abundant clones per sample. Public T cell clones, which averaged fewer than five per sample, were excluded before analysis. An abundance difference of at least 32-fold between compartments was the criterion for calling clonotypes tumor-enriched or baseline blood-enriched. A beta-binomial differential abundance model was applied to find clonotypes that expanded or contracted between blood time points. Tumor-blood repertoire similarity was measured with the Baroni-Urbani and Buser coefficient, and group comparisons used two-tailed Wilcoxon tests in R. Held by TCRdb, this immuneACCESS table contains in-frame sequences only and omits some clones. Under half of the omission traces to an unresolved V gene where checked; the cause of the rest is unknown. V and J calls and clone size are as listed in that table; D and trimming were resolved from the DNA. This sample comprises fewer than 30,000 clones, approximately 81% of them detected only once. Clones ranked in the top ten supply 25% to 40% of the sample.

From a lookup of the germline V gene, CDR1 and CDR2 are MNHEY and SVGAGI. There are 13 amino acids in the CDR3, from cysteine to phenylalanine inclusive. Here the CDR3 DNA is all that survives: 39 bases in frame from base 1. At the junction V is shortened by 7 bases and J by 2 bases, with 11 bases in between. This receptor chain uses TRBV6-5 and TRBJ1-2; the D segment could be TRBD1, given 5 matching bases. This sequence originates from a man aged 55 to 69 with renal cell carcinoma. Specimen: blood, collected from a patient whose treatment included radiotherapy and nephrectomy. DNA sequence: TGTGCCAGCACCCGGGACGGCAACTATGGCTACACCTTC. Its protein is CASTRDGNYGYTF.